Listed here are 25 T cell receptor beta chains from one sample, sequenced in a study of spatial heterogeneity in lung cancer (dated by TCRdb to between 2017 and 2020). The sample's time point label is to be understood as: blood taken at disease recurrence. Whole RNA extracted from tumor and nontumor lung tissue, or from cryopreserved PBMC samples, was used for TCR sequencing without cell sorting. The method was 5' RACE. Sequencer: NextSeq 500. Using fastp trimming at Q25 and MiXCR clonotype assembly, TCRdb reanalyzed the public sequencing data and kept in-frame beta chains. CDR3 protein duplicates are merged, each entry listing the most common genes and DNA. This sample has nearly 10,000 distinct CDR3 sequences in its table, and about 4% of those were observed once. Around a sixth of the sample belongs to the ten largest clones. The sequencing here drew on PBMCs, taken at recurrence. Receptors originate from a female donor with early-stage non-small cell lung cancer.

This clonotype was seen ten or more times. This beta chain came through as a stray read in a library set up for alpha chains, and its size says little. V usage is TRBV7-2 and J usage is TRBJ2-1; 7 positions agree with TRBD2. V lost 5 bases and J lost 10; bases outside the gene matches: 11. The germline CDR1 and CDR2 sequences are SGHTA and FQGNSA. This CDR3 contains 14 residues. For the CDR3, the DNA is TGTGCCAGCAGCCCGGGACTACTAGGTGGAGAGCAGTTCTTC. Translation: CASSPGLLGGEQFF.

A word on this clonotype: A library made for alpha chains picked up this beta chain off target, so its size means little. J is TRBJ2-3 and V is TRBV4-2; 13 bases agree with TRBD2. This CDR3 is built from 16 residues. J was trimmed by 4 bases and V by 0 bases; bases with no gene match: 1. CDR1 LGHNA and CDR2 YNFKEQ come from the germline V gene. The CDR3, as DNA: TGTGCCAGCAGCCAAGAACTAGCGGGGGGGCCAGATACGCAGTATTTT. The encoded protein is CASSQELAGGPDTQYF.

This clonotype was recorded many times. This beta chain is off target for a library built for alpha chains, so its abundance means little. This chain joins TRBV12-3 or TRBV12-4 and TRBJ2-3; 10 nucleotides line up with TRBD2. CDR3 size: 17 residues. Trimming removed 4 bases from V and 2 bases from J; junction bases left unmatched: 9. CDR3 amino acids: CASSSVAGGPPTDTQYF. The CDR3 DNA reads as TGTGCCAGCAGTTCAGTAGCGGGGGGTCCACCCACAGATACGCAGTATTTT.

This clonotype is medium-sized in the sample. This beta chain is an off-target read within a library intended for alpha chains, so its frequency means little. The rearrangement links TRBV6-1 to TRBJ2-5; D unresolved. V dropped 5 bases and J dropped 5 bases, with 6 bases sitting between them. CDR3 length: 11 residues. CDR1 is MNHNS, CDR2 SASEGT, per germline. The CDR3 reads CASSPEETQYF. Here the CDR3 DNA reads TGTGCCAGCAGTCCTGAGGAGACCCAGTACTTC.

This clonotype appeared many times. The size of this beta chain means little, since it is a stray read in a library made for alpha chains. The genes are TRBV7-9 and TRBJ2-3; D is undetermined. This CDR3 has 11 residues. Looked up from germline, CDR1 is SEHNR and CDR2 is FQNEAQ (reference sequence). V shed 6 bases and J shed 4 bases, with 5 bases lying between them. The chain's CDR3 is CASRVADTQYF. As DNA, the CDR3 is TGTGCCAGCAGGGTGGCAGATACGCAGTATTTT.

As regards this clonotype: Found in a library prepared for alpha chains, this beta chain is an off-target read, and its abundance has little meaning. The chain has TRBV27 and TRBJ2-1, with 7 bases aligning to TRBD1. The length of the CDR3 is 12 residues. Germline loops: CDR1 MNHEY, CDR2 SMNVEV (reference sequence). The V segment lost 5 bases and the J segment 15 bases; nucleotides outside the gene matches: 10. CDR3 nucleotides: TGTGCCAGCAGTATAACCGGGACAGCAACGTTCTTC. As protein: CASSITGTATFF.

Within the sample, this clonotype is medium-sized (0.01 to 0.1%). The library was built for alpha chains, so this beta chain is an off-target read and its size means little. The chain couples TRBV7-6 to TRBJ2-1; D is uncertain. Germline values: CDR1 SGHVS, CDR2 FNYEAQ. CDR3 length equals 12 residues. Deletions cut 1 base from V and 7 bases from J, with 5 bases between. The CDR3 spells CASSLGRNEQFF. Written as DNA, the CDR3 is TGTGCCAGCAGCTTAGGACGGAATGAGCAGTTCTTC. Full variable domain (remainder filled in from reference TRBV7-6 and TRBJ2-1): GAGVSQSPRYKVTKRGQDVALRCDPISGHVSLYWYRQALGQGPEFLTYFNYEAQQDKSGLPNDRFSAERPEGSISTLTIQRTEQRDSAMYRCASSLGRNEQFFGPGTRLTVL.

This clonotype was observed a few times. The library was built for alpha chains, so this beta chain is an off-target read and its size means little. The rearrangement links TRBV2 to TRBJ2-7; D is perhaps TRBD2 (5 bases). V gave up 7 bases and J gave up 0 bases, with 13 bases separating them. The germline V gene has CDR1 SNHLY and CDR2 FYNNEI. The CDR3 extends over 14 amino acids. CDR3 amino acids: CASTRWTGSYEQYF. CDR3 sequence (DNA): TGTGCCAGCACCCGGTGGACTGGCTCCTACGAGCAGTACTTC.

This clonotype was observed many times. Within a library made for alpha chains, this beta chain is off target, and its count is uninformative. The chain recombines TRBV5-1 with TRBJ2-6; D ambiguous. From germline, CDR1 is SGHRS and CDR2 YFSETQ. The CDR3 is 15 amino acids. Deletions cut 1 base from V and 3 bases from J, with 8 bases between. The CDR3, as DNA: TGCGCCAGCAGCTTGCCTCTGCGTGGGGCCAACGTCCTGACTTTC. Amino acids: CASSLPLRGANVLTF.

Remarks on this clonotype: The library was prepared for alpha chains; this beta chain is a stray read, so its frequency means little. This chain joins TRBV29-1 and TRBJ1-1, with D perhaps TRBD1 (5 bases). Trimming removed 4 bases from V and 4 bases from J, with 16 bases in between. Germline-derived CDR1 and CDR2 are SQVTM and ANQGSEA. There are 14 residues in the CDR3. The CDR3: CSVGPGTQGTEAFF. CDR3 coding DNA: TGCAGCGTTGGACCAGGGACCCAGGGCACTGAAGCTTTCTTT.

This clonotype was seen repeatedly, ten times or more. This beta chain is an off-target read within a library intended for alpha chains, so its frequency means little. V and J are TRBV5-6 and TRBJ2-5; D ambiguous. Germline V lookup: CDR1 SGHDT, CDR2 YYEEEE. CDR3 length: 13 residues. V was trimmed by 7 bases and J by 1 base, leaving 11 bases between them. CDR3 bases: TGTGCCAGCGCGGACGGAATCCAAGAGACCCAGTACTTC. It specifies CASADGIQETQYF.

This clonotype was counted ten times or more. Because this beta chain is a stray read in a library intended to capture alpha chains, its abundance should not be given much weight. The chain has TRBV5-4 and TRBJ2-7; D is unresolved. Germline lookup yields CDR1 SGHNT and CDR2 YYREEE (reference sequence). The CDR3 spans 13 residues. Trimming took 0 bases from V and 6 from J, leaving 10 bases between them. The CDR3 DNA reads as TGTGCCAGCAGCTTGGATGGCACGGGCGAGCAGTACTTC. This sequence encodes CASSLDGTGEQYF. Filled out from reference TRBV5-4 and TRBJ2-7, the complete variable domain reads ETGVTQSPTHLIKTRGQQVTLRCSSQSGHNTVSWYQQALGQGPQFIFQYYREEENGRGNFPPRFSGLQFPNYSSELNVNALELDDSALYLCASSLDGTGEQYFGPGTRLTVT.

Judged by abundance, this clonotype is large (0.1 to 1%). A library made for alpha chains picked up this beta chain off target, so its size means little. The chain is built from TRBV10-3 and TRBJ2-7; D unresolved. Trimming removed 3 bases from V and 0 bases from J, with 12 bases in between. CDR1 and CDR2 (germline): ENHRY, SYGVKD. CDR3 length equals 15 residues. The CDR3 DNA sequence: TGTGCCATCAGTGACCCAGACGGTAGCTCCTACGAGCAGTACTTC. Its translation: CAISDPDGSSYEQYF.

This clonotype was counted at least ten times. This beta chain was picked up by a library intended for alpha chains and is off target, so its count carries little meaning. The V call is TRBV19, the J call TRBJ2-6, with a weak D call TRBD1 (6 bases). The germline CDR1 and CDR2 sequences are LNHDA and SQIVND (reference sequence). Trimming took off 1 base at V and 8 bases at J, with 15 bases between the two ends. The CDR3 loop spans 16 amino acids. The CDR3 DNA reads as TGTGCCAGTAGTATAGCCGCGGTGACAGGTCCCAACGTCCTGACTTTC. Its protein is CASSIAAVTGPNVLTF.

This clonotype came up many times. A library prepared for alpha chains yielded this beta chain as an off-target read; its size is of little meaning. The genes are TRBV28 and TRBJ2-5, with D possibly being TRBD1 or TRBD2 (5 bases each). The V and J ends lost 5 bases and 1 base respectively, with 11 bases between them. Per germline, CDR1 MDHEN and CDR2 SYDVKM. CDR3 length: 14 residues. The CDR3 sequence is CASSVWGSQETQYF. The CDR3 DNA reads as TGTGCCAGCAGTGTTTGGGGGAGCCAAGAGACCCAGTACTTC.

In this sample, this clonotype turned up many times. Because this beta chain is a stray read in a library intended to capture alpha chains, its abundance should not be given much weight. V usage is TRBV7-9 and J usage is TRBJ2-1, with D hard to call. The CDR3 contains 15 residues. CDR1 and CDR2 from the germline V gene are SEHNR and FQNEAQ (reference sequence). V was clipped by 5 bases and J by 7 bases, with 18 bases between them. The CDR3 DNA follows: TGTGCCAGCAGCCCGCCCCCTCGCGTTGGGAATGAGCAGTTCTTC. Translated: CASSPPPRVGNEQFF. The full variable domain, rest sourced from reference TRBV7-9 and TRBJ2-1, is DTGVSQNPRHKITKRGQNVTFRCDPISEHNRLYWYRQTLGQGPEFLTYFQNEAQLEKSRLLSDRFSAERPKGSFSTLEIQRTEQGDSAMYLCASSPPPRVGNEQFFGPGTRLTVL.

In its sample, this clonotype was seen many times. This beta chain is an off-target read within a library intended for alpha chains, so its frequency means little. CDR3 sequence (DNA): TGTGCCAGCAGCCCACTGGGTCCGGGGATGGGAGGAAACACCATATATTTT. Protein: CASSPLGPGMGGNTIYF. This chain links TRBV7-2 with TRBJ1-3; D is unclear. The germline gives CDR1 SGHTA, CDR2 FQGNSA. The CDR3 runs 17 residues. The V end was cut by 5 bases, the J end by 4 bases, with 21 bases between.

This clonotype was recorded at least ten times. This beta chain came through as a stray read in a library set up for alpha chains, and its size says little. V gene TRBV7-8 combines with J gene TRBJ2-2, with D hard to call. Germline V gives CDR1 SGHVS, CDR2 FQNEAQ. Trimming cost V 5 bases and J 7 bases, with 8 bases left between them. The CDR3 consists of 12 residues. The CDR3 DNA sequence: TGTGCCAGCAGCCTAGGGCACGGGGAGCTGTTTTTT. Amino acids: CASSLGHGELFF.

This clonotype showed up many times. The size of this beta chain means little, since it is a stray read in a library made for alpha chains. V and J are TRBV18 and TRBJ1-2; 9 nucleotides align to TRBD1. Per the germline V gene, CDR1 is KGHSH and CDR2 is LQKENI. This CDR3 region has 14 residues. V trimming: 0 bases; J trimming: 6 bases; junction bases outside the gene matches: 2. The CDR3 DNA reads TGTGCCAGCTCACCACCGTGGACAGGGGATGGCTACACCTTC. It specifies CASSPPWTGDGYTF.

This clonotype was counted many times. This beta chain appears as a stray read in a library generated for alpha chains; its size is not informative. The genes are TRBV12-3 or TRBV12-4 and TRBJ1-5; D may be TRBD1 (5 bases). CDR3 length: 15 residues. V was pared by 4 bases and J by 1 base, with 11 bases between. The CDR3 DNA sequence: TGTGCCAGCAGTTCGGGGGACGGAAGCAATCAGCCCCAGCATTTT. This translates into CASSSGDGSNQPQHF.

This clonotype was seen at least ten times. Because this beta chain is a stray read in a library intended to capture alpha chains, its abundance should not be given much weight. The chain combines TRBV12-5 with TRBJ2-2; D is perhaps TRBD1 (6 bases). The CDR3 spans 18 residues. V gave up 0 bases and J gave up 2 bases, with 16 bases separating them. Per germline, CDR1 LGHNT and CDR2 FRNRAP. The CDR3 sequence: CASGLVRSGHQNTGELFF. The CDR3 nucleotides read TGTGCTAGTGGTTTGGTAAGGTCGGGACACCAAAACACCGGGGAGCTGTTTTTT.

This clonotype appeared many times. Little can be read into the size of this beta chain, an off-target read in a library designed for alpha chains. The gene calls are TRBV12-3 or TRBV12-4 and TRBJ1-5, with D perhaps matching TRBD1 (5 bases). This CDR3 is built from 14 residues. The germline V and J ends were trimmed by 3 bases and 7 bases, with 13 bases remaining between them. The CDR3 loop reads CASSFSAGKQPQHF. DNA for the CDR3: TGTGCCAGCAGTTTTTCGGCAGGGAAACAGCCCCAGCATTTT.

This clonotype has ten or more counts. This beta chain appears as a stray read in a library generated for alpha chains; its size is not informative. The chain couples TRBV2 to TRBJ1-4, with D possibly being TRBD1 (5 bases). V was cut by 6 bases and J by 0 bases, with 11 bases left in between. CDR1 SNHLY and CDR2 FYNNEI come from the germline V gene. The CDR3 consists of 15 residues. The CDR3 bases are TGTGCCAGCAGCGCCAGGGTTGCAACTAATGAAAAACTGTTTTTT. Translated, it gives CASSARVATNEKLFF. Full variable domain (rest looked up from reference TRBV2 and TRBJ1-4): EPEVTQTPSHQVTQMGQEVILRCVPISNHLYFYWYRQILGQKVEFLVSFYNNEISEKSEIFDDQFSVERPDGSNFTLKIRSTKLEDSAMYFCASSARVATNEKLFFGSGTQLSVL.

This clonotype showed up many times. A library made for alpha chains picked up this beta chain off target, so its size means little. The J gene is TRBJ2-4, the V gene TRBV20-1, with 7 bases lining up with TRBD2. Germline V CDR1 and CDR2: DFQATT, SNEGSKA (reference sequence). The CDR3 runs 14 residues. The V gene end was trimmed by 2 bases and the J gene end by 8 bases; junction bases not matched to a gene: 9. CDR3 region: CSARTGGRRDIQYF. In DNA, the CDR3 is TGCAGTGCTAGAACGGGGGGTCGTCGGGACATTCAGTACTTC.

In this sample, this clonotype turned up many times. A library prepared for alpha chains yielded this beta chain as an off-target read; its size is of little meaning. V gene TRBV5-1 combines with J gene TRBJ2-1; no reliable D call. The CDR3 loop spans 13 amino acids. V was pared by 0 bases and J by 10 bases, with 11 bases between. Germline V gene sequence: CDR1 SGHRS, CDR2 YFSETQ. Here the CDR3 DNA reads TGCGCCAGCAGCTTGGTGCCCCTGGGGGAGCAGTTCTTC. Translating it yields CASSLVPLGEQFF.